Listed below are T cell receptor beta chains from one sample, sequenced in a study of cytomegalovirus exposure and HLA in healthy donors. Generated by immunoSEQ multiplex PCR, the TCRdb table keeps only in-frame clones and is missing some. The repertoire holds roughly 200,000 clones, with roughly 74% as singletons. Sequencing was performed on PBMCs. These receptors originate from a female donor in good health and CMV-seronegative. The CDR3 runs from the conserved cysteine through the conserved F or W. D genes are given only for firm matches. Clone size is given for some rows only: seen once, a few or many times, or a class if the clone is expanded.

clone size	V gene	D gene	CDR3 length	J gene	CDR3 protein	CDR3 DNA
NA	TRBV11-2	NA	16	TRBJ2-2	CASSPGARGRTGELFF	TGTGCCAGCAGCCCAGGGGCCAGGGGAAGGACCGGGGAGCTGTTTTTT
NA	TRBV5-1	TRBD2	16	TRBJ2-5	CASSLDPPGGQETQYF	TGCGCCAGCAGCTTGGACCCCCCGGGGGGACAAGAGACCCAGTACTTC
once	TRBV11-3	NA	16	TRBJ2-1	CASSGITGTVYNEQFF	TGTGCCAGCAGCGGAATAACCGGGACTGTCTACAATGAGCAGTTCTTC
NA	TRBV5-4	TRBD2	17	TRBJ2-7	CASSSAGLAGASYEQYF	TGTGCCAGCAGTTCGGCGGGACTAGCGGGTGCCTCCTACGAGCAGTACTTC
few	TRBV19	NA	17	TRBJ2-1	CASSKQRTGNYYNEQFF	TGTGCCAGTAGTAAACAACGTACCGGGAACTACTACAATGAGCAGTTCTTC
NA	TRBV5-1	NA	15	TRBJ2-3	CASSLRGLSTDTQYF	TGCGCCAGCAGCCTGCGGGGCCTTAGCACAGATACGCAGTATTTT
NA	TRBV9	TRBD2	15	TRBJ2-7	CASSRGTSWSYEQYF	TGTGCCAGCAGCAGAGGGACTAGCTGGTCCTACGAGCAGTACTTC
once	TRBV5-1	NA	14	TRBJ1-4	CASSEGRNNEKLFF	TGCGCCAGCAGCGAGGGAAGAAATAATGAAAAACTGTTTTTT
NA	TRBV5-1	TRBD1	15	TRBJ2-7	CASSLGTGNTDEQYF	TGCGCCAGCAGCTTGGGGACAGGGAATACAGACGAGCAGTACTTC
NA	TRBV4-1	TRBD2	14	TRBJ2-4	CASSQPASSGIQYF	TGCGCCAGCAGCCAACCTGCCTCTAGCGGAATTCAGTACTTC
NA	TRBV28	TRBD2	18	TRBJ2-3	CASSLPTSGSPVSDTQYF	TGTGCCAGCAGTTTGCCGACTAGCGGGAGCCCTGTGTCAGATACGCAGTATTTT
NA	TRBV11-2	NA	16	TRBJ2-1	CASSLAGFSSYNEQFF	TGTGCCAGCAGCTTAGCCGGGTTCAGCTCCTACAATGAGCAGTTCTTC
once	TRBV6-4	NA	15	TRBJ2-1	CASSHDTFSYNEQFF	TGTGCCAGCAGTCATGACACGTTCTCCTACAATGAGCAGTTCTTC
NA	TRBV28	TRBD2	15	TRBJ2-7	CASSLRGGSGSEQYF	TGTGCCAGCAGTTTACGGGGGGGTAGCGGGAGCGAGCAGTACTTC
NA	TRBV6-5	TRBD1	15	TRBJ1-4	CASRERWDRGEKLFF	TGTGCCAGCAGGGAAAGGTGGGACAGGGGAGAAAAACTGTTTTTT
NA	TRBV7-2	NA	16	TRBJ1-5	CASSLGRAGKYQPQHF	TGTGCCAGCAGCTTAGGGCGAGCAGGAAAATATCAGCCCCAGCATTTT
NA	TRBV27	TRBD1	16	TRBJ2-2	CASCLLGQGCTGELFF	TGTGCCAGCTGCTTGCTAGGACAGGGGTGCACCGGGGAGCTGTTTTTT
NA	TRBV29-1	NA	13	TRBJ2-1	CSVDRGGYNEQFF	TGCAGCGTTGATCGGGGAGGCTACAATGAGCAGTTCTTC
NA	TRBV4-2	NA	16	TRBJ2-5	CASSQEERGGEETQYF	TGTGCCAGCAGCCAAGAAGAGCGCGGCGGGGAAGAGACCCAGTACTTC
NA	TRBV11-2	TRBD2	18	TRBJ2-5	CASSPRPGLAGRQETQYF	TGTGCCAGCAGCCCTAGACCCGGACTAGCGGGGCGCCAAGAGACCCAGTACTTC
NA	TRBV5-1	NA	13	TRBJ2-7	CASSLTGNYEQYF	TGCGCCAGCAGCTTAACAGGGAACTACGAGCAGTACTTC
NA	TRBV6-1	NA	16	TRBJ1-3	CASSEEAGLAGNTIYF	TGTGCCAGCAGTGAAGAGGCAGGGCTAGCTGGAAACACCATATATTTT
NA	TRBV28	NA	13	TRBJ2-1	CASRPNVGDEQFF	TGTGCCAGCAGACCTAACGTAGGGGATGAGCAGTTCTTC
NA	TRBV27	NA	16	TRBJ2-2	CASSSPPRDRTGELFF	TGTGCCAGCAGTTCGCCCCCCAGGGATCGGACCGGGGAGCTGTTTTTT
once	TRBV28	TRBD1	16	TRBJ1-5	CASSPWGQGSSQPQHF	TGTGCCAGCAGTCCATGGGGACAGGGGTCTTCTCAGCCCCAGCATTTT
NA	TRBV4-3	NA	17	TRBJ2-5	CASSQDWGTSYEETQYF	TGCGCCAGCAGCCAAGATTGGGGGACATCTTATGAAGAGACCCAGTACTTC
NA	TRBV5-1	NA	18	TRBJ2-7	CASSLAFPSLAYYYEQYF	TGCGCCAGCAGCTTGGCCTTCCCCAGTTTAGCCTACTACTACGAGCAGTACTTC
NA	TRBV28	TRBD2	12	TRBJ2-7	CATSLAGVEQYF	TGTGCCACCTCCCTAGCGGGAGTCGAGCAGTACTTC
NA	TRBV2	NA	13	TRBJ1-2	CASSAQGFYGYTF	TGTGCCAGCAGTGCCCAGGGATTCTATGGCTACACCTTC
NA	TRBV7-9	TRBD1	17	TRBJ1-5	CSSSIRTGGNSNQPQHF	TGTTCCAGCAGCATCCGGACAGGGGGGAATAGCAATCAGCCCCAGCATTTT
once	TRBV7-3	NA	13	TRBJ2-7	CASSLTQATGQYF	TGTGCCAGCAGCTTAACTCAGGCCACAGGGCAGTACTTC
NA	TRBV7-7	NA	15	TRBJ2-5	CASSLKTEQEETQYF	TGTGCTAGCAGCTTAAAAACCGAACAGGAAGAGACCCAGTACTTC
NA	TRBV2	NA	15	TRBJ1-5	CASSVFLGADQPQHF	TGTGCCAGCAGTGTTTTTCTGGGGGCGGATCAGCCCCAGCATTTT
NA	TRBV7-9	TRBD1	15	TRBJ2-7	CASSSPGTGLTEQYF	TGTGCCAGCAGCTCCCCTGGGACAGGGTTAACCGAGCAGTACTTC
NA	TRBV4-2	NA	18	TRBJ2-3	CASAAAVTTLAKGDTQYF	TGTGCCAGCGCCGCCGCGGTTACCACCCTAGCGAAGGGAGATACGCAGTATTTT
NA	TRBV7-2	TRBD1	17	TRBJ2-1	CASSSFRDRGSYNEQFF	TGTGCCAGCAGCTCCTTTCGGGACAGGGGATCCTACAATGAGCAGTTCTTC
NA	TRBV9	TRBD2	16	TRBJ2-3	CASSVGAGVHQGTQYF	TGTGCCAGCAGCGTAGGAGCGGGGGTCCACCAAGGTACGCAGTATTTT
NA	TRBV6-5	TRBD1	14	TRBJ1-6	CASSPGTGIPPLHF	TGTGCCAGCAGTCCCGGGACAGGGATTCCACCCCTCCACTTT
NA	TRBV9	TRBD1	13	TRBJ1-1	CASSPAGQGTAFF	TGTGCCAGCAGCCCAGCCGGACAGGGTACGGCTTTCTTT
NA	TRBV14	NA	15	TRBJ2-3	CASSHQDYSTDTQYF	TGTGCCAGCAGCCATCAAGACTATTCCACAGATACGCAGTATTTT
NA	TRBV6-1	TRBD2	17	TRBJ2-7	CASSVGLAGGISYEQYF	TGTGCCAGCAGTGTCGGACTAGCGGGGGGAATCTCCTACGAGCAGTACTTC
NA	TRBV5-1	TRBD2	14	TRBJ2-2	CASRSGGRAGELFF	TGCGCCAGCAGGAGTGGCGGGAGGGCCGGGGAGCTGTTTTTT
NA	TRBV25-1	TRBD1	15	TRBJ2-3	CASSPDRGITDTQYF	TGTGCCAGCAGTCCTGACAGGGGCATCACAGATACGCAGTATTTT
few	TRBV30	TRBD2	15	TRBJ2-1	CAWMGAGGQYNEQFF	TGTGCCTGGATGGGGGCGGGGGGGCAATACAATGAGCAGTTCTTC
NA	TRBV30	NA	13	TRBJ1-1	CAWTGSSNTEAFF	TGTGCCTGGACCGGTTCGTCTAACACTGAAGCTTTCTTT
NA	TRBV28	NA	13	TRBJ2-7	CASSLPGLDEQYF	TGTGCCAGCAGTTTACCAGGGCTCGACGAGCAGTACTTC
NA	TRBV6-1	TRBD1	13	TRBJ1-1	CATGDRENTEAFF	TGTGCCACTGGGGACAGGGAGAACACTGAAGCTTTCTTT
NA	TRBV28	NA	16	TRBJ1-5	CASSFDSGGPNQPQHF	TGTGCCAGCAGTTTCGATTCGGGGGGACCTAATCAGCCCCAGCATTTT